The present entry profiles one T cell receptor beta chain with its context. Its antigen remains unknown. The data belong to a study of T cell responses to AZD1222 COVID-19 vaccine. Overall study results and limits: At 160-218 and 743-854, vaccine-associated CD4 TCRs were dominant, and they spanned spike.

This CDR3 is built from 14 residues. V was cut by 0 bases and J by 3 bases, with 8 bases left in between. Germline V CDR1 and CDR2: MNHEY, SVGAGI. Combined were second doses at about 4 or about 12 weeks. Clones were read by immunoSEQ multiplex PCR, and TCRdb kept only the in-frame ones, dropping some. The sample has roughly 80,000 clones, around nine tenths seen once; the top ten hold about 3%. The starting material was peripheral blood, obtained 28 days after the second AZD1222 dose. The V call is TRBV6-5, the J call TRBJ2-5; no clear D. This TCR was recovered from an adult who received the AZD1222 COVID-19 vaccine. The CDR3 sequence: CASSYSGREETQYF. The CDR3 nucleotides read TGTGCCAGCAGTTACTCGGGCCGGGAAGAGACCCAGTACTTC.